This TCR beta chain emerged from a study of T-cell reconstitution after alpha-beta-depleted transplantation in children. This clonotype has a handful of counts. The CDR3 contains 14 residues. With 5 bases removed from V and 4 bases from J, the gap between germline ends came to 15 bases. Germline CDR1 is MNHNS and CDR2 is SASEGT. Library preparation (for TCRbeta) was performed with unique molecular identifiers. From the PCR reads, TCRdb called clonotypes with MiXCR, one entry per CDR3 protein. The profile shows about 1,000,000 distinct CDR3 sequences, about 30% of them singletons. V and J are TRBV6-1 and TRBJ2-7; TRBD2 is a possible D gene (6 bases). The sequence derives from a boy less than two years old who had a stem cell transplant for SCID, so the T cells may come from the graft donor. The source material was PBMCs, mostly from graft donor cells, sampled 360 days after TCRalphabeta/CD19-depleted stem cell transplant. CDR3 sequence: CASSPGDSAYEQYF. Here the CDR3 DNA reads TGTGCCAGCAGTCCGGGGGACTCCGCTTACGAGCAGTACTTC.